The subject of this entry is one T cell receptor beta chain. The antigen is not known. V shed 5 bases and J shed 3 bases, with 14 bases lying between them. Germline CDR1 is MDHEN and CDR2 is SYDVKM. CDR3 size: 15 residues. Repertoires were generated with immunoSEQ multiplex PCR, while TCRdb's copy carries only in-frame clones and drops some. The sample has some 110,000 clones; 65% to 85% are singletons. This sample is drawn from a study of radiotherapy plus CTLA-4 blockade in lung cancer. Overall study: Of all patients, more than 15% responded objectively and approximately 29% showed disease control. General study findings and limits: TCR clones originating in tumors grew in number in blood after radiotherapy plus ipilimumab. Among reported predictors of response, early blood T cell clone dynamics with interferon-beta performed best.

CTLA-4 blockade with ipilimumab, together with focal radiation, was given to patients with chemo-refractory metastatic non-small-cell lung cancer. The chain links TRBV28 to TRBJ1-5; D may be TRBD1 (5 bases). This clonotype was sampled from a human donor with non-small cell lung cancer who had a partial response to radiotherapy plus ipilimumab. This specimen consisted of peripheral blood, obtained from a patient treated with radiotherapy plus ipilimumab. For the CDR3, the DNA is TGTGCCAGCAGTACCCCCGACAGTCCCAATCAGCCCCAGCATTTT. It is translated as CASSTPDSPNQPQHF. Full variable domain (outside the CDR3, taken from reference TRBV28 and TRBJ1-5): DVKVTQSSRYLVKRTGEKVFLECVQDMDHENMFWYRQDPGLGLRLIYFSYDVKMKEKGDIPEGYSVSREKKERFSLILESASTNQTSMYLCASSTPDSPNQPQHFGDGTRLSIL.